One and the same sample provided the 9 T cell receptor beta chains below, sequenced in a study of T cells expressing NK-cell markers. TCRdb reprocessed the 5' RACE reads; each CDR3 protein has one entry and no DNA is given. This table holds about 540,000 distinct CDR3 sequences. The sample taken for sequencing was blood T cells: a sorted CD56 or NKG2C T cell subset, CD4+ or CD8+ T cells, or bulk PBMC T cells (not recorded which). The receptors derive from a man aged 18 to 30 in good health.

The V and J genes are TRBV20-1 and TRBJ2-7; TCRdb picks TRBD2, but there is no DNA to check that call. This CDR3 spans 15 amino acids. The germline gives CDR1 DFQATT, CDR2 SNEGSKA (reference sequence). The CDR3 loop is CSARGRGYRRYEQYF.

This chain uses TRBV7-3 with TRBJ2-1; the D gene TCRdb calls, TRBD1, cannot be checked with no DNA. From germline, CDR1 is SGHTA and CDR2 FQGTGA. The CDR3 runs 16 residues. CDR3 sequence reads: CASSPRGQVTFNEQFF.

The chain has TRBV5-1 and TRBJ2-1; TCRdb picks TRBD1, but there is no DNA to check that call. CDR3 length: 16 amino acids. Germline-derived CDR1 and CDR2 are SGHRS and YFSETQ. Here the CDR3 reads CASSLWTGGLGNEQFF.

The rearrangement uses TRBV20-1 and TRBJ1-3; checking the TCRdb D call of TRBD1 is not possible without DNA. Germline CDR1 reads DFQATT; CDR2 reads SNEGSKA (reference sequence). The CDR3 consists of 13 residues. CDR3 amino acids: CSARDRGGNTIYF.

The chain couples TRBV20-1 to TRBJ1-5; TCRdb selects TRBD1, and the lack of DNA leaves this call unchecked. CDR1 and CDR2 from the germline V gene are DFQATT and SNEGSKA (reference sequence). CDR3 length: 16 amino acids. This chain's CDR3 is CSADLPTGGVNQPQHF.

This chain links TRBV7-9 with TRBJ2-3. The CDR3 extends over 13 amino acids. Germline V CDR1 and CDR2: SEHNR, FQNEAQ (reference sequence). The CDR3 reads CASSLLKTDTQYF.

This rearrangement joins TRBV28 to TRBJ2-5; the TCRdb call, TRBD1, lacks DNA for checking. CDR1 and CDR2 from the germline V gene are MDHEN and SYDVKM. There are 14 residues in the CDR3. This chain's CDR3 is CASSGGTGQETQYF.

The J gene is TRBJ1-3, the V gene TRBV24-1; TCRdb's D call, TRBD1, is unchecked because there is no DNA. The CDR3 is 17 residues long. Germline values: CDR1 KGHDR, CDR2 SFDVKD. The CDR3 here is CAPFGGTPPFSGNTIYF.

The CDR3 region is CASSVSQEEETQYF. The gene calls are TRBV21-1 and TRBJ2-5; there is no DNA to check the TCRdb D call of TRBD2. TRBV21-1 is designated a pseudogene. The CDR3 is 14 residues long.